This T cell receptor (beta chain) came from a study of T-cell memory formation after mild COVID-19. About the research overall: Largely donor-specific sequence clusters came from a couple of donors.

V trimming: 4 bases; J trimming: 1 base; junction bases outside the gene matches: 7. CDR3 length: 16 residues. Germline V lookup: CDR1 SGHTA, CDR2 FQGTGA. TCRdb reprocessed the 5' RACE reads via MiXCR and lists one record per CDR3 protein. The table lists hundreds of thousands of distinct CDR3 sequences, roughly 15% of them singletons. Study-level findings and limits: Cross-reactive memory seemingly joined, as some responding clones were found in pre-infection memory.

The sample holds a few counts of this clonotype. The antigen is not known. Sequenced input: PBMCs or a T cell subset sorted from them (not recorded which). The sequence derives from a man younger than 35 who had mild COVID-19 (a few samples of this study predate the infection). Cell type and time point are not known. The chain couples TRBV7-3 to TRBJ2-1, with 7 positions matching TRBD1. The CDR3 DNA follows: TGTGCCAGCAGCTCAGGACAGGCGAATTCCTACAATGAGCAGTTCTTC. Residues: CASSSGQANSYNEQFF.